One sample yielded the 15 T cell receptor beta chains listed below, sequenced in a study of identical twins. Using its own MiXCR run on the 5' RACE reads, TCRdb lists one record per CDR3 protein. Of roughly 690,000 distinct CDR3 sequences in the sample, 21% were seen once. The same sample was also studied in work on T cells expressing NK-cell markers.

The sample taken for sequencing was PBMCs. The receptor source for this set is a woman under 30 in good health.

The chain recombines TRBV12-2 with TRBJ1-1. TRBV12-2 is annotated as a pseudogene. This CDR3 is built from 11 residues. CDR3 coding DNA: TGTGCAAGTCGCTTAGAAAAGGAAGCTTTCTTT. Translated, it gives CASRLEKEAFF.

The J gene is TRBJ2-5, the V gene TRBV2, with 9 bases lining up with TRBD2. The CDR3 is 15 residues long. Germline values: CDR1 SNHLY, CDR2 FYNNEI. Germline trimming cut 4 bases from V and 5 bases from J; bases unmatched to any gene: 8. CDR3 coding DNA: TGTGCCAGCAGTGTATCTGTAGCGGGAGCGGAGACCCAGTACTTC. This gives the protein CASSVSVAGAETQYF.

This clonotype showed up just a few times. This chain joins TRBV6-2 or TRBV6-3 and TRBJ1-5; 7 bases are a match to TRBD1. Germline values: CDR1 MNHEY, CDR2 SVGEGT. V trimming: 6 bases; J trimming: 4 bases; junction bases outside the gene matches: 6. This CDR3 has 14 residues. The CDR3 spells CASRRDSGNQPQHF. The CDR3 DNA sequence: TGTGCCAGCAGGCGGGACAGTGGAAATCAGCCCCAGCATTTT.

This clonotype was seen more than once but under ten times. The chain is built from TRBV6-5 and TRBJ1-2, with D hard to call. CDR3 length: 12 amino acids. Between the trimmed V and J ends, which lost 6 bases and 4 bases, there was a span of 9 bases. CDR1 and CDR2 (germline): MNHEY, SVGAGI. The CDR3 coding sequence is TGTGCCAGCAGGGCAACCTCCTATGGCTACACCTTC. This codes for CASRATSYGYTF.

The chain uses TRBV5-1 and TRBJ2-7; 7 bases align to TRBD2. The V gene's germline CDR1 is SGHRS and CDR2 YFSETQ. The CDR3 consists of 14 residues. V was pared by 4 bases and J by 4 bases, with 8 bases of the junction left unmatched. This CDR3 reads CASSPQREGYEQYF. In DNA form, the CDR3 reads TGCGCCAGCAGCCCGCAGCGGGAAGGTTACGAGCAGTACTTC.

V is TRBV6-1 and J is TRBJ1-5; TRBD1 is a possible D gene (5 bases). V was cut by 6 bases and J by 6 bases, with 15 bases left in between. The CDR3 is made up of 14 amino acids. Germline lookup yields CDR1 MNHNS and CDR2 SASEGT. The CDR3 DNA reads TGTGCCAGCAGCAGGCTAGGGGCGAGTCAGCCCCAGCATTTT. It is translated as CASSRLGASQPQHF.

The CDR3 bases are TGTGCCAGCAGTTACTCGATGGGGTTCTCTGGGGCCAACGTCCTGACTTTC. This translates into CASSYSMGFSGANVLTF. The chain couples TRBV6-5 to TRBJ2-6; no firm D call. The CDR3 sequence is 17 residues long. Germline assignment: CDR1 MNHEY and CDR2 SVGAGI. Trimming took off 0 bases at V and 0 bases at J, with 9 bases between the two ends.

This clonotype occurred a few times. The chain is built from TRBV7-6 and TRBJ2-3; tentatively, D is TRBD1 or TRBD2 (6 bases each). V lost 2 bases, J lost 3 bases, and 9 bases lay in between. Germline V gene sequence: CDR1 SGHVS, CDR2 FNYEAQ. The CDR3 runs to 14 residues. CDR3 DNA: TGTGCCAGCAGCTTAATAGGGGGGACAGATACGCAGTATTTT. Its translation is CASSLIGGTDTQYF. The variable domain in full, completed from reference TRBV7-6 and TRBJ2-3, reads GAGVSQSPRYKVTKRGQDVALRCDPISGHVSLYWYRQALGQGPEFLTYFNYEAQQDKSGLPNDRFSAERPEGSISTLTIQRTEQRDSAMYRCASSLIGGTDTQYFGPGTRLTVL.

This clonotype was counted many times. The chain joins TRBV7-2 to TRBJ2-5; no definite D call. The CDR3 spans 11 residues. Germline V CDR1 and CDR2: SGHTA, FQGNSA. Trimming pared 6 bases from V and 7 bases from J, leaving 9 bases between. The DNA of the CDR3 is TGTGCCAGCAGTCTGCTTGGGACCCAGTACTTC. Amino acid sequence: CASSLLGTQYF.

A few counts support this clonotype. The V gene is TRBV30, the J gene TRBJ2-5, with a possible D match to TRBD1 (5 bases). Germline lookup yields CDR1 GTSNPN and CDR2 SVGIG (reference sequence). The CDR3 is made up of 11 amino acids. With 7 bases removed from V and 5 bases from J, the gap between germline ends came to 11 bases. This CDR3 is CALGLGETQYF. DNA of the CDR3: TGTGCCTTGGGGCTGGGGGAGACCCAGTACTTC.

This clonotype was counted ten times or more. The gene calls are TRBV10-3 and TRBJ2-3; weak D call: TRBD1 (6 bases). CDR3 length equals 13 residues. Trimming removed 6 bases at V and 1 base at J, with 8 bases between. Germline V lookup: CDR1 ENHRY, CDR2 SYGVKD. Here the CDR3 DNA reads TGTGCCATCAGCGAGGGGGGCACAGATACGCAGTATTTT. It yields the protein CAISEGGTDTQYF.

This clonotype has a handful of counts. This sequence joins TRBV27 and TRBJ2-3; TRBD1 might be the D (5 bases). Trimming took off 6 bases at V and 3 bases at J, with 16 bases between the two ends. This CDR3 region has 15 residues. Germline CDR1 and CDR2: MNHEY and SMNVEV (reference sequence). The CDR3 DNA reads TGTGCCAGCAGCCTGGCCAGGAAGGGGACAGATACGCAGTATTTT. Its translation is CASSLARKGTDTQYF.

This clonotype was recorded a few times. The gene calls are TRBV10-3 and TRBJ1-5; D unresolved. Germline V gene lookup returns CDR1 ENHRY and CDR2 SYGVKD. Trimming took 0 bases from V and 4 from J, leaving 10 bases between them. The CDR3 sequence is 15 residues long. The CDR3 bases are TGTGCCATCAGTGAGTCGGGCAAGAAAAATCAGCCCCAGCATTTT. Its translation: CAISESGKKNQPQHF.

The chain employs TRBV20-1 and TRBJ1-2; no firm D call. Germline lookup yields CDR1 DFQATT and CDR2 SNEGSKA (reference sequence). The length of the CDR3 is 13 residues. Trimming took 6 bases from V and 2 from J, leaving 13 bases between them. The CDR3 protein is CSAKPERNYGYTF. CDR3 nucleotide sequence: TGCAGTGCGAAACCGGAAAGAAACTATGGCTACACCTTC.

CDR3 amino acids: CASSLRASGRADDEQYF. The CDR3 bases are TGCGCCAGCAGCTTGAGGGCTAGCGGGAGGGCAGACGACGAGCAGTACTTC. The rearrangement joins TRBV5-1 to TRBJ2-7; TRBD2 aligns across 12 bases. The CDR3 is made up of 17 amino acids. Trimming cost V 1 base and J 5 bases; bases outside gene matches: 10. From germline, CDR1 is SGHRS and CDR2 YFSETQ.